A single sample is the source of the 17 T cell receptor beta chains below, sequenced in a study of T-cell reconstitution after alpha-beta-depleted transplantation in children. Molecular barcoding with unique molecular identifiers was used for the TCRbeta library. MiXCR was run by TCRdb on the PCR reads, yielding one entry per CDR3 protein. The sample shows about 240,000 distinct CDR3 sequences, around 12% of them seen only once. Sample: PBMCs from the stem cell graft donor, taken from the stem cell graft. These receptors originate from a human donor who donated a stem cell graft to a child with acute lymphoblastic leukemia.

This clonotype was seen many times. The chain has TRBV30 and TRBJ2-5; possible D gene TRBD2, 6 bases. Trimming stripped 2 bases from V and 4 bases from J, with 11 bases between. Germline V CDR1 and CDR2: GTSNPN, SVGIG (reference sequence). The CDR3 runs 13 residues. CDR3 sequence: CAWSTGLTETQYF. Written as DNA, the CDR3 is TGTGCCTGGAGTACGGGACTCACAGAGACCCAGTACTTC. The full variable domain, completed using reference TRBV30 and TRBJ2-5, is SQTIHQWPATLVQPVGSPLSLECTVEGTSNPNLYWYRQAAGRGLQLLFYSVGIGQISSEVPQNLSASRPQDRQFILSSKKLLLSDSGFYLCAWSTGLTETQYFGPGTRLLVL.

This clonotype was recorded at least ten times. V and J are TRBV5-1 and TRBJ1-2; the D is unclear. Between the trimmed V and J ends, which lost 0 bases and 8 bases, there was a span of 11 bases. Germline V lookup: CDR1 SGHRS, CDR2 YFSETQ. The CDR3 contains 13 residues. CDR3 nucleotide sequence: TGCGCCAGCAGCTTGGTCGGAGAACGGGGCTACACCTTC. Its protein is CASSLVGERGYTF.

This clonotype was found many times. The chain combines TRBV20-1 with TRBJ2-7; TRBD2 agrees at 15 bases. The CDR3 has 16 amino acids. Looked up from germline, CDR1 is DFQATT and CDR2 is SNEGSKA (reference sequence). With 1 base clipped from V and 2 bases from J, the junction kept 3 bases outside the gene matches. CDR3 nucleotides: TGCAGTGCTAGAGGGACTAGCGGGAGGGGCGCCTACGAGCAGTACTTC. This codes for CSARGTSGRGAYEQYF.

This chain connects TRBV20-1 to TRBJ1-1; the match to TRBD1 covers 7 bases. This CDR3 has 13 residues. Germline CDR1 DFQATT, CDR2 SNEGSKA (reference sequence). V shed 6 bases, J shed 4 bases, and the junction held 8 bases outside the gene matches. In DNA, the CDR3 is TGCAGTGCCAAAACAGGGGCGGTCACTGAAGCTTTCTTT. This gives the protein CSAKTGAVTEAFF.

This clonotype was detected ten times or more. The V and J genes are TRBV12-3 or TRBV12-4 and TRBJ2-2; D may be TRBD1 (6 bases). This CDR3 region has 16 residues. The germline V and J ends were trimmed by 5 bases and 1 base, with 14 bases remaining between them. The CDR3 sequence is CASSPRAGVNTGELFF. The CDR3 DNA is TGTGCCAGCAGTCCCCGGGCAGGGGTGAACACCGGGGAGCTGTTTTTT.

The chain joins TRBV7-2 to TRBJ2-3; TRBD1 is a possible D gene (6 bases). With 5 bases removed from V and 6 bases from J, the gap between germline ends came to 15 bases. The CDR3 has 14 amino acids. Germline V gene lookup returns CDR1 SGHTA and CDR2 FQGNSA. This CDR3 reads CASSPDRFRDTQYF. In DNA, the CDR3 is TGTGCCAGCAGCCCTGACAGGTTTAGGGATACGCAGTATTTT.

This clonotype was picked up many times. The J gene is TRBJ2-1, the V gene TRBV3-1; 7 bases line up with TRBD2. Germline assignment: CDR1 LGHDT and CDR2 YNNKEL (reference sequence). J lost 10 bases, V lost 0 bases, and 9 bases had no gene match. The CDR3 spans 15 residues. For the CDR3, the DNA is TGTGCCAGCAGCCAAGACGGCAGCGGGGCGGGAGAGCAGTTCTTC. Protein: CASSQDGSGAGEQFF.

DNA of the CDR3: TGTGCCAGCAGCCAAGATTTAGAGACCGAACGAGAGACCCAGTACTTC. Translation gives CASSQDLETERETQYF. This chain joins TRBV3-1 and TRBJ2-5; D unclear. The CDR3 spans 16 residues. Trimming shortened V by 0 bases and J by 4 bases, and 15 bases separated the two germline ends. Looked up from germline, CDR1 is LGHDT and CDR2 is YNNKEL (reference sequence).

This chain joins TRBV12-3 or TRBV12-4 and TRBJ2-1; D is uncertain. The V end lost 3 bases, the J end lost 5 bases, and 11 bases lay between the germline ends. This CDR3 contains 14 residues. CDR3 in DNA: TGTGCCAGCAGTTTGGCCCTTCGCGACAATGAGCAGTTCTTC. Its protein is CASSLALRDNEQFF.

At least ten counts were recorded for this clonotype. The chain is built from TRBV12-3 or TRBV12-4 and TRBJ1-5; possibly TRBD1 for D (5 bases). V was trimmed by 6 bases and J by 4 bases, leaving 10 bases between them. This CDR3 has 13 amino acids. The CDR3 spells CASRLRENQPQHF. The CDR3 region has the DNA TGTGCCAGCAGGCTCAGGGAGAATCAGCCCCAGCATTTT.

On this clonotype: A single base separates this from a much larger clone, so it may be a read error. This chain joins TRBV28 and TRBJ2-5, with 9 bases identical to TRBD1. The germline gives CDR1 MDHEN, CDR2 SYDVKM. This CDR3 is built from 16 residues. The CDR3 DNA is TGTGCCATCAGTCAGGACCTTACAGGGGGCGGAGAGACCCAGTACTTC. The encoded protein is CAISQDLTGGGETQYF.

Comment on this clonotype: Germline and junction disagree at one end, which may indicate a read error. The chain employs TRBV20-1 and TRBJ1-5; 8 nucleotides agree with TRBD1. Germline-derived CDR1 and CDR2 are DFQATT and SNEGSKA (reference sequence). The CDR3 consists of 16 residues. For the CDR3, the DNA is TGCAGTGCTGGAGACAGGGGTCGTTTTAGCAATCAGCCCCAGCATTTT. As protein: CSAGDRGRFSNQPQHF.

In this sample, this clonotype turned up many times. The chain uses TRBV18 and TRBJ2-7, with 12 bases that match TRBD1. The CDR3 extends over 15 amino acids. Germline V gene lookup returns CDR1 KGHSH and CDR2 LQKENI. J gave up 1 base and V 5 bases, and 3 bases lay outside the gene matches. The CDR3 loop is CASSSGQGASYEQYF. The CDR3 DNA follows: TGTGCCAGCTCATCGGGACAGGGGGCTTCCTACGAGCAGTACTTC.

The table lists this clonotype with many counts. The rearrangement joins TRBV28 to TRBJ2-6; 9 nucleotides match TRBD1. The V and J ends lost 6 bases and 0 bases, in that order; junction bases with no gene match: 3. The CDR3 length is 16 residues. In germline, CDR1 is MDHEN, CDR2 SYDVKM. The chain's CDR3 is CASSGQGFSGANVLTF. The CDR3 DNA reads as TGTGCCAGCAGCGGACAGGGGTTCTCTGGGGCCAACGTCCTGACTTTC.

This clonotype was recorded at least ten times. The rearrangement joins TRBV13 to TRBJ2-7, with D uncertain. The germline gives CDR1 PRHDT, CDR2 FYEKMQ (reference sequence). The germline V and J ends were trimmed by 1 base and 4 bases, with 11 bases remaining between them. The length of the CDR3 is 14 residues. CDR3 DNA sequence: TGTGCCAGCAGCTTAGCGGAAGAGTTATACGAGCAGTACTTC. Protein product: CASSLAEELYEQYF.

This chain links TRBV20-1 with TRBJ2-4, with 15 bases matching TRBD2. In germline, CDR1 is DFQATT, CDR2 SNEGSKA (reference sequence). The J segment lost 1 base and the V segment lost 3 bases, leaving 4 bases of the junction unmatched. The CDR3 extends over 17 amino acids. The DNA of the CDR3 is TGCAGTGCTAGGGGACTAGCGGGGGGAGGTGCCAAAAACATTCAGTACTTC. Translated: CSARGLAGGGAKNIQYF.

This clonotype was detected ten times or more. The CDR3 loop reads CASSPNVLPYEQYF. The CDR3 DNA sequence: TGTGCCAGCAGCCCAAACGTCCTCCCCTACGAGCAGTACTTC. The chain carries TRBV7-9 and TRBJ2-7, with D unclear. In germline, CDR1 is SEHNR, CDR2 FQNEAQ (reference sequence). Trimming pared 5 bases from V and 2 bases from J, leaving 13 bases between. The CDR3 is made up of 14 amino acids.